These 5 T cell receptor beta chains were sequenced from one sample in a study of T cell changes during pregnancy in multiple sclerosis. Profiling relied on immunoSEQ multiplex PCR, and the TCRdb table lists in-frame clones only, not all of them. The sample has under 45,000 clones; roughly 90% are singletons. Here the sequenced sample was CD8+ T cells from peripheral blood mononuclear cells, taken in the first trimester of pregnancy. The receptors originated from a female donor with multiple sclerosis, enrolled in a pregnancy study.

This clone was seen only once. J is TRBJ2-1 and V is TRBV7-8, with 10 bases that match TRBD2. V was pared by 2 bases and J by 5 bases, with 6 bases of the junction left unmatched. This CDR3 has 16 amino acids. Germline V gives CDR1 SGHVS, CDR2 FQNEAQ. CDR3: CASSLMSGGAHNEQFF. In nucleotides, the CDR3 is TGTGCCAGCAGCTTAATGAGCGGGGGGGCTCACAATGAGCAGTTCTTC.

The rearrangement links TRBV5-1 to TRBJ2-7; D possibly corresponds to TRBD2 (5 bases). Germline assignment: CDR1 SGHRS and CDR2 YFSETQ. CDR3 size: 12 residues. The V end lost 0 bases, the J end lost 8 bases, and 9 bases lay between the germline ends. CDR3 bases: TGCGCCAGCAGCTTGGGGAGGCGCAAGCAGTACTTC. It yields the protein CASSLGRRKQYF.

As DNA, the CDR3 is TGCGCCAGCAGCTTGGGTCAGGGGTCCAATGAGCAGTTCTTC. Translation gives CASSLGQGSNEQFF. The rearrangement joins TRBV5-1 to TRBJ2-1; D might be TRBD1 (6 bases). In germline, CDR1 is SGHRS, CDR2 YFSETQ. The CDR3 runs 14 residues. V was shortened by 0 bases and J by 6 bases, with 10 bases between the two germline ends.

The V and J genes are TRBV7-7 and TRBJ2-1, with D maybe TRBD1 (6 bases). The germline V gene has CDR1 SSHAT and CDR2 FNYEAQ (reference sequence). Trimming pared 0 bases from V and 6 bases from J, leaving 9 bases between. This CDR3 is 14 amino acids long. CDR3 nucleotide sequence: TGTGCCAGCAGCTTAGCGGGGGCCTTCAATGAGCAGTTCTTC. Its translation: CASSLAGAFNEQFF.

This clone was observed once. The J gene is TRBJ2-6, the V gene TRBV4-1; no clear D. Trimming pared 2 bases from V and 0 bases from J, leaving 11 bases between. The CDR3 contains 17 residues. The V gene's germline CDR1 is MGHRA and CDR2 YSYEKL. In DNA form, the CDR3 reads TGCGCCAGCAGCCAACTCAGGCTTAGCTCTGGGGCCAACGTCCTGACTTTC. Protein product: CASSQLRLSSGANVLTF.